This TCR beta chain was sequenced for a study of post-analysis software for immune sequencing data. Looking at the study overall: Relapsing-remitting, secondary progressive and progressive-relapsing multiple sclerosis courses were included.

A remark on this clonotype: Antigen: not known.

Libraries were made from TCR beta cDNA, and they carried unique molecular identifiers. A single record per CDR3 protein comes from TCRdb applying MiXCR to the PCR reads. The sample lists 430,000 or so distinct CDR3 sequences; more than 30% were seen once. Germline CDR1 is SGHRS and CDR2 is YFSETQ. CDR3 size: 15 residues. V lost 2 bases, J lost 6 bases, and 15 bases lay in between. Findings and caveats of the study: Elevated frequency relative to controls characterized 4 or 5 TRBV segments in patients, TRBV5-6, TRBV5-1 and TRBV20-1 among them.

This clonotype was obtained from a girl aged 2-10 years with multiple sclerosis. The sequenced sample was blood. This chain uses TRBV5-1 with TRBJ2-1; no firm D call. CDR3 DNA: TGCGCCAGCAGCTTATCTGGCAGAGCGCTCAATGAGCAGTTCTTC. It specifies CASSLSGRALNEQFF. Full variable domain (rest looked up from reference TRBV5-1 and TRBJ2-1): KAGVTQTPRYLIKTRGQQVTLSCSPISGHRSVSWYQQTPGQGLQFLFEYFSETQRNKGNFPGRFSGRQFSNSRSEMNVSTLELGDSALYLCASSLSGRALNEQFFGPGTRLTVL.